These 19 T cell receptor beta chains came from one sample sequenced in a study of CD8 T cells in ankylosing spondylitis. TCRdb fed the 5' RACE reads into MiXCR, producing one record per CDR3 protein. The sample holds about 240,000 distinct CDR3 sequences, about 10% seen once. The specimen was blood, either unsorted or a sorted T cell fraction (not recorded which). These receptor sequences come from a male donor with ankylosing spondylitis or in good health (not recorded which).

This clonotype was seen more than once but under ten times. The chain has TRBV5-1 and TRBJ1-1; D is unresolved. CDR3 length equals 15 residues. CDR1 is SGHRS and CDR2 is YFSETQ in the germline V gene. The V and J ends lost 4 bases and 0 bases respectively, with 13 bases between them. CDR3 bases: TGCGCCAGCAGCCCCCTCGGGAGATTGAACACTGAAGCTTTCTTT. This codes for CASSPLGRLNTEAFF.

This clonotype showed up many times. This sequence joins TRBV5-1 and TRBJ2-3; 8 bases align to TRBD2. V shed 3 bases and J 5 bases; nucleotides not matched to a gene: 5. Germline CDR1 and CDR2: SGHRS and YFSETQ. This CDR3 spans 14 amino acids. CDR3 region: CASSWGTSGDTQYF. CDR3 DNA sequence: TGCGCCAGCAGCTGGGGGACTAGTGGAGATACGCAGTATTTT.

Notes on this clonotype: This may come from a read error, since a much larger clone is one base off. The chain uses TRBV12-3 or TRBV12-4 and TRBJ1-2, with D possibly matching TRBD1 (5 bases). This CDR3 region has 13 residues. The V end was cut by 10 bases, the J end by 4 bases, with 16 bases between. The DNA of the CDR3 is TGTGCCAACAGCCCCGGGACGGTCTATGGCTACACCTTC. Translating gives CANSPGTVYGYTF.

This clonotype was seen ten or more times. A read error may produce the germline difference seen at one junction end. The rearrangement uses TRBV25-1 and TRBJ2-1, with unresolved D. The CDR3 covers 13 residues. Germline V gives CDR1 MGHDK, CDR2 SYGVNS. CDR3 in DNA: TGTGCCAGCACCAGCCAAATCCTGGGCGGTATGGTCTTC. It codes for CASTSQILGGMVF.

The rearrangement links TRBV7-6 to TRBJ2-7, with 7 bases lining up with TRBD2. Looked up from germline, CDR1 is SGHVS and CDR2 is FNYEAQ. The CDR3 is 15 residues long. Unmatched junction bases numbered 11, after V lost 6 bases and J lost 3 bases. Here the CDR3 DNA reads TGTGCCAGCAGTCCACCTAGCGGACCTAACTACGAGCAGTACTTC. It encodes CASSPPSGPNYEQYF.

This clonotype has a count of ten or more. The rearrangement links TRBV6-1 to TRBJ1-4; D unresolved. V was pared by 7 bases and J by 0 bases, with 15 bases between. There are 16 residues in the CDR3. CDR1 is MNHNS, CDR2 SASEGT, per germline. The CDR3: CASTRERDPTNEKLFF. The CDR3 DNA reads as TGTGCCAGCACCCGGGAGAGGGATCCAACTAATGAAAAACTGTTTTTT.

The sample holds many counts of this clonotype. The chain recombines TRBV20-1 with TRBJ2-5, with 14 bases aligning to TRBD2. J was trimmed by 7 bases and V by 5 bases; bases with no gene match: 6. The CDR3 spans 14 residues. Germline V gene lookup returns CDR1 DFQATT and CDR2 SNEGSKA (reference sequence). The DNA for the CDR3 is TGCAGTGCTTCGGGACTAGCGGGAGTAGGGACCCAGTACTTC. Protein: CSASGLAGVGTQYF.

This clonotype was counted between two and nine times. This chain links TRBV5-6 with TRBJ2-6; 12 bases are shared with TRBD1. The CDR3 is made up of 19 amino acids. V was pared by 3 bases and J by 3 bases, with 10 bases of the junction left unmatched. Germline V lookup: CDR1 SGHDT, CDR2 YYEEEE. The CDR3 nucleotides read TGTGCCAGCAGCTCATCATACGGGGACAGGGGGCTTGGGGCCAACGTCCTGACTTTC. Translation gives CASSSSYGDRGLGANVLTF.

The chain carries TRBV19 and TRBJ2-1; 8 bases map to TRBD2. The CDR3 runs 14 residues. V lost 5 bases, J lost 10 bases, and 10 bases stayed unmatched. Germline CDR1 LNHDA, CDR2 SQIVND (reference sequence). In DNA form, the CDR3 reads TGTGCCAGTAGTTCGACCCAAATAGCGGGAGAGCAGTTCTTC. This codes for CASSSTQIAGEQFF.

The chain couples TRBV5-1 to TRBJ1-1; D call uncertain. Germline V lookup: CDR1 SGHRS, CDR2 YFSETQ. The V and J ends lost 0 bases and 2 bases respectively, with 8 bases between them. The CDR3 length is 14 residues. The CDR3 DNA sequence: TGCGCCAGCAGCTTGGCCGATCAAAACACTGAAGCTTTCTTT. Protein product: CASSLADQNTEAFF.

The chain employs TRBV3-1 and TRBJ2-5, with 13 bases aligning to TRBD2. The germline V gene has CDR1 LGHDT and CDR2 YNNKEL (reference sequence). The CDR3 covers 18 residues. The trim removed 5 bases at V and 7 bases at J, leaving 16 bases unmatched. The CDR3 DNA is TGTGCCAGCAGCAGAGGGACTAGCGGGATGTACGCCATGGGGACCCAGTACTTC. Translation gives CASSRGTSGMYAMGTQYF.

This clonotype has a count of ten or more. CDR3 nucleotide sequence: TGTGCCAGCAGTCTGCCGACAGCTATACAAGAGACCCAGTACTTC. Protein: CASSLPTAIQETQYF. The chain has TRBV12-3 or TRBV12-4 and TRBJ2-5; weak D call: TRBD1 (5 bases). V lost 5 bases and J lost 2, with 15 bases in between. The CDR3 totals 15 residues.

This clonotype was detected ten times or more. The chain recombines TRBV12-3 or TRBV12-4 with TRBJ1-1; the match to TRBD1 covers 7 bases. This CDR3 comprises 16 residues. Trimming removed 4 bases from V and 3 bases from J; junction bases left unmatched: 11. In DNA, the CDR3 is TGTGCCAGCAGTTCAGACAGGGCCCTAGGTGACACTGAAGCTTTCTTT. Amino acid sequence: CASSSDRALGDTEAFF.

This clonotype has at least ten counts. V and J are TRBV2 and TRBJ2-1; 7 nucleotides align to TRBD1. The CDR3 runs to 14 residues. Germline V lookup: CDR1 SNHLY, CDR2 FYNNEI. V shed 6 bases and J 2 bases; nucleotides not matched to a gene: 4. The CDR3 sequence: CASRQGVPYNEQFF. The CDR3 DNA is TGTGCCAGCAGGCAGGGGGTACCCTACAATGAGCAGTTCTTC.

This clonotype was counted many times. This sequence joins TRBV5-6 and TRBJ2-3; D unresolved. The CDR3 spans 14 residues. The V and J ends lost 4 bases and 0 bases respectively, with 9 bases between them. In germline, CDR1 is SGHDT, CDR2 YYEEEE. The CDR3: CASSNAPSTDTQYF. CDR3 nucleotide sequence: TGTGCCAGCAGCAATGCCCCTAGCACAGATACGCAGTATTTT. The full variable domain, in which reference TRBV5-6 and TRBJ2-3 provide the parts outside the CDR3, is DAGVTQSPTHLIKTRGQQVTLRCSPKSGHDTVSWYQQALGQGPQFIFQYYEEEERQRGNFPDRFSGHQFPNYSSELNVNALLLGDSALYLCASSNAPSTDTQYFGPGTRLTVL.

This clonotype was counted ten times or more. The chain employs TRBV12-3 or TRBV12-4 and TRBJ2-2; D is unclear. The V end was cut by 1 base, the J end by 6 bases, with 12 bases between. The CDR3 runs 15 residues. The CDR3 DNA follows: TGTGCCAGCAGTTTAGGCGGTCTTCTAGCCGGGGAGCTGTTTTTT. Translated, it gives CASSLGGLLAGELFF.

This clonotype was recorded at least ten times. The rearrangement joins TRBV25-1 to TRBJ1-2; 8 bases line up with TRBD1. V was pared by 9 bases and J by 0 bases, with 3 bases of the junction left unmatched. Germline CDR1 is MGHDK and CDR2 is SYGVNS. The CDR3 runs to 13 residues. This chain's CDR3 is CASTGGANYGYTF. In DNA, the CDR3 is TGTGCCAGTACAGGGGGAGCTAACTATGGCTACACCTTC.

The genes are TRBV28 and TRBJ1-6; perhaps TRBD1 as D (6 bases). The V and J ends lost 6 bases and 0 bases respectively, with 27 bases between them. Germline assignment: CDR1 MDHEN and CDR2 SYDVKM. The CDR3 spans 21 residues. CDR3 sequence reads: CASRRNRVQGARSSYNSPLHF. CDR3 nucleotides: TGTGCCAGCAGACGAAACAGGGTGCAAGGGGCAAGGAGCTCCTATAATTCACCCCTCCACTTT.

There are many counts of this clonotype. The chain joins TRBV7-9 to TRBJ1-2; 10 bases are a match to TRBD1. V lost 4 bases to trimming and J lost 7 bases; unmatched junction nucleotides: 6. Germline CDR1 reads SEHNR; CDR2 reads FQNEAQ (reference sequence). The CDR3 is 14 amino acids. The CDR3 sequence is CASSSSRTGGGYTF. CDR3 coding DNA: TGTGCCAGCAGCTCCTCGAGGACAGGGGGTGGCTACACCTTC.